This is a list of T cell receptor beta chains from one sample in a study of blood T cell repertoires in COVID-19. TCRdb's copy holds only in-frame clones and misses some; the assay was immunoSEQ multiplex PCR. The sample has fewer than 200,000 clones, over 75% seen once. Source material: PBMCs or T cells enriched from blood (not recorded which). The receptors come from a woman aged 18-29 years who had recovered from COVID-19. Each CDR3 is given with its conserved first and last residue. D genes are given only for firm matches. The size field is filled for only some rows; it gives once, few, many or a size class.

TRBV6-6,NA,TRBD1,TRBJ1-1,TGTGCCAGCAGTCAATTTTGGACAGGGCCGAGAAAGATGAACACTGAAGCTTTCTTT,CASSQFWTGPRKMNTEAFF
TRBV5-4,once,TRBD1,TRBJ1-5,TGTGCCAGCAGGGGCAAGACAGGGGCTAATCCCAGGGGTTTT,CASRGKTGANPRGF
TRBV7-9,NA,TRBD2,TRBJ2-7,TGTGCCAGCCGGACGACTAGCGGCTCCTACGAGCAGTACTTC,CASRTTSGSYEQYF
TRBV6-4,NA,NA,TRBJ2-1,TGTGCCAGCTTCCGGAGCTCCCGCGGGGACAGAGACAATGAGCAGTTCTTC,CASFRSSRGDRDNEQFF
TRBV6-1,NA,NA,TRBJ2-7,TGTGCCAGCAGTGAATTGCGAATAGCGAACGAGCAGTACTTC,CASSELRIANEQYF
TRBV27,NA,NA,TRBJ2-1,TGTGCCAGCAAGGGGGTGGGTGAGCAGTTCTTC,CASKGVGEQFF
TRBV6-1,once,NA,TRBJ1-2,TGTGCCAGCAGTGAGGGGCAGGGGCTTGGCTACACCTTC,CASSEGQGLGYTF
TRBV5-1,NA,NA,TRBJ1-2,TGCGCCAGCAGCTTGGACGACAGTGAAAACTATGGCTACACCTTC,CASSLDDSENYGYTF
TRBV19,NA,TRBD2,TRBJ2-1,TGTGCCAGTACGCGGGAGGGCTCCTACAATGAGCAGTTCTTC,CASTREGSYNEQFF
TRBV24-1,NA,TRBD1,TRBJ2-1,TGTGCCACCAGTGTAGGGACAGTCTACAATGAGCAGTTCTTC,CATSVGTVYNEQFF
TRBV30,NA,TRBD2,TRBJ2-1,TGTGCCTGGAACGGAGGACTAGCTACCAATGAGCAGTTCTTC,CAWNGGLATNEQFF
TRBV2,NA,TRBD1,TRBJ2-2,TGTGCCAGCAGTTCCGGGACAGTGAACACCGGGGAGCTGTTTTTT,CASSSGTVNTGELFF
TRBV5-6,NA,NA,TRBJ1-2,TGTGCCAGCAGCCTGGACGGTCCCTATGGCTACACCTTC,CASSLDGPYGYTF
TRBV6-4,NA,NA,TRBJ1-1,TGTGCCAGCAGTGAGACAGGAATTATGAACACTGAAGCTTTCTTT,CASSETGIMNTEAFF
TRBV28,NA,NA,TRBJ2-6,TGTGCCAGCAGTATTTGGGGGGACGTCTCTGGGGCCAACGTCCTGACTTTC,CASSIWGDVSGANVLTF
TRBV7-8,NA,TRBD2,TRBJ2-1,TGTGCCAGCAGCCCCGGACTAGCGGGCTACAATGAGCAGTTCTTC,CASSPGLAGYNEQFF
TRBV12-3/TRBV12-4,NA,TRBD1,TRBJ1-4,TGTGCCAGCAGTCGAGCTGGGACAGGGGGCCTGTTTTTT,CASSRAGTGGLFF
TRBV28,NA,TRBD1,TRBJ1-1,TGTGCCAGCAGTTATGGGACAGGGACCATGAACACTGAAGCTTTCTTT,CASSYGTGTMNTEAFF
TRBV9,few,NA,TRBJ1-6,TGTGCCAGCACCCCCGGGAGTTCTAATTCACCCCTCCACTTT,CASTPGSSNSPLHF
TRBV7-8,few,TRBD2,TRBJ2-1,TGTGCCAGCAGCTCAACGTGGACTAGCGGGAGAGCTTCCTACAATGAGCAGTTCTTC,CASSSTWTSGRASYNEQFF
TRBV3-1/TRBV3-2,NA,NA,TRBJ2-5,TGTGCCAGCGGGCCGGGGGGCCGACACCAAGAGACCCAGTACTTC,CASGPGGRHQETQYF
TRBV18,NA,TRBD1,TRBJ1-1,TGTGCCAGCTCACCATCGACAGGGGAGAACACTGAAGCTTTCTTT,CASSPSTGENTEAFF
TRBV19,NA,TRBD1,TRBJ1-5,TGTGCCAGTAGTAAGGACAGGGGAGGTAATAGCAATCAGCCCCAGCATTTT,CASSKDRGGNSNQPQHF
TRBV7-8,once,NA,TRBJ1-4,TGTGCCAGCAGCCCACTAGTCATAGGATTGGAGAAACTGTTTTTT,CASSPLVIGLEKLFF
TRBV10-2,NA,TRBD2,TRBJ2-7,TGCGCCAGCAGTCCGACTAGCGGGGGGGCCGAGCAGTACTTC,CASSPTSGGAEQYF
TRBV30,NA,NA,TRBJ1-1,TGTGCCTGGAAGTCGGCGGGCACTGAAGCTTTCTTT,CAWKSAGTEAFF
TRBV11-2,NA,TRBD2,TRBJ2-1,TGTGCCAGCAGCTTTAGCGGGTCGTATTTTGAGCAGTTCTTC,CASSFSGSYFEQFF
TRBV6-4,few,TRBD1,TRBJ1-5,TGTGCCAGCAGTGTCACAGGGGATGGTAATCAGCCCCAGCATTTT,CASSVTGDGNQPQHF
TRBV28,NA,NA,TRBJ1-4,TGTGCCAGCAGCTCCACAGAGGAAAAACTGTTTTTT,CASSSTEEKLFF
TRBV28,NA,TRBD2,TRBJ2-2,TGTGCCAGCAGTTTATTTGCTAGCGGGTACCACTCTCACGGGGAGCTGTTTTTT,CASSLFASGYHSHGELFF
TRBV6-2/TRBV6-3,NA,NA,TRBJ2-7,TGTGCCAGCAGTTCAGGCAGGGTACGCAGCGAGCAGTACTTC,CASSSGRVRSEQYF
TRBV5-1,few,NA,TRBJ1-6,TGCGCCAGCAGGGGCAACAATTCACCCCTCCACTTT,CASRGNNSPLHF
TRBV14,NA,NA,TRBJ1-1,TGTGCCAGCAGCCACATCGGACACCCGTGGGCTGAAGCTTTCTTT,CASSHIGHPWAEAFF
TRBV27,NA,TRBD1,TRBJ1-5,TGTGCCAGCAGACTAACGGCTCAGGGGGAGTGGCAGCCCCAGCATTTT,CASRLTAQGEWQPQHF
TRBV28,NA,NA,TRBJ1-3,TGTGCCAGCAAAGGGGCCGCAGACTCTGGAAACACCATATATTTT,CASKGAADSGNTIYF